A single sample is the source of the 14 T cell receptor beta chains below, sequenced in a study of T cell responses to AZD1222 COVID-19 vaccine. TCRdb's copy holds only in-frame clones and misses some; the assay was immunoSEQ multiplex PCR. The sample holds some 110,000 clones, approximately 87% seen once. The sample in question was peripheral blood, obtained on day 0 of AZD1222 vaccination. Receptors originate from an adult in good health.

The chain combines TRBV18 with TRBJ1-2, with TRBD1 identical over 9 bases. Trimming took 2 bases from V and 5 from J; bases not matched to a gene: 3. The CDR3 contains 14 residues. CDR1 and CDR2 (germline): KGHSH, LQKENI. The CDR3 is CASSPFGTGYGYTF. CDR3 bases: TGTGCCAGCTCACCATTCGGGACAGGGTATGGCTACACCTTC.

The chain recombines TRBV5-1 with TRBJ1-1, with D possibly being TRBD1 (6 bases). Germline CDR1 is SGHRS and CDR2 is YFSETQ. The CDR3 spans 13 residues. The V end lost 0 bases, the J end lost 5 bases, and 8 bases lay between the germline ends. The CDR3 sequence is CASSLEQGTEAFF. The CDR3 bases are TGCGCCAGCAGCTTGGAACAGGGAACTGAAGCTTTCTTT.

For the CDR3, the DNA is TGTGCCAGCAGTGCCAGGGGGCCGGTCACCTTC. Amino acids: CASSARGPVTF. The chain joins TRBV2 to TRBJ1-2; 8 bases agree with TRBD1. Germline values: CDR1 SNHLY, CDR2 FYNNEI. The CDR3 has 11 amino acids. V trimming: 4 bases; J trimming: 13 bases; junction bases outside the gene matches: 5.

This chain joins TRBV10-3 and TRBJ2-7, with 7 bases fitting TRBD2. The CDR3 extends over 21 amino acids. The V gene end was trimmed by 0 bases and the J gene end by 9 bases; junction bases not matched to a gene: 29. Germline V gene data show CDR1 as ENHRY and CDR2 as SYGVKD. CDR3: CAISESRVGYKPGGSPGAQYF. The CDR3 region has the DNA TGTGCCATCAGTGAGTCGCGAGTTGGCTACAAGCCGGGAGGCTCCCCTGGGGCGCAGTACTTC.

The gene calls are TRBV28 and TRBJ2-1; the D is unclear. Deletions cut 5 bases from V and 0 bases from J, with 11 bases between. The V gene's germline CDR1 is MDHEN and CDR2 SYDVKM. The CDR3 has 15 amino acids. CDR3 coding DNA: TGTGCCAGCAGTCCCCGGCTCGACTCCTACAATGAGCAGTTCTTC. It is translated as CASSPRLDSYNEQFF.

This clone was seen a few times. The V and J genes are TRBV19 and TRBJ1-1; perhaps TRBD1 as D (5 bases). Trimming cost V 8 bases and J 1 base, with 11 bases left between them. CDR1 is LNHDA, CDR2 SQIVND, per germline (reference sequence). This CDR3 has 13 amino acids. As DNA, the CDR3 is TGTGCCAGTGCCTGGGGGGAGAACACTGAAGCTTTCTTT. Its protein is CASAWGENTEAFF.

As for this clone: The junction shows a germline mismatch at one end, possibly a read error. The chain uses TRBV28 and TRBJ2-7; 9 nucleotides match TRBD2. This CDR3 is 14 amino acids long. Germline loops: CDR1 MDHEN, CDR2 SYDVKM. The CDR3 region is CASSPGTSSHEQYF. CDR3 coding DNA: TGTGCCAGCAGCCCCGGGACTAGCTCCCACGAGCAGTACTTC.

In regard to this clone: At one end, the junction sequence differs from germline, possibly due to a read error. The genes are TRBV7-7 and TRBJ2-3; either TRBD1 or TRBD2 may supply D (5 bases each). CDR3 length: 14 residues. Germline V CDR1 and CDR2: SSHAT, FNYEAQ (reference sequence). This CDR3 reads CASSPGLAVDTQYF. In nucleotides, the CDR3 is TGTGCTAGCAGCCCGGGGCTAGCTGTAGATACGCAGTATTTT.

The rearrangement joins TRBV6-1 to TRBJ1-1, with TRBD1 identical over 9 bases. CDR3 length: 16 amino acids. Germline V gene lookup returns CDR1 MNHNS and CDR2 SASEGT. V lost 2 bases and J lost 4; bases outside the gene matches: 8. CDR3 loop: CASSEPTGTGSTEAFF. In nucleotides, the CDR3 is TGTGCCAGCAGTGAACCTACCGGGACAGGGAGCACTGAAGCTTTCTTT.

V usage is TRBV10-1 and J usage is TRBJ2-1, with TRBD2 matching over 9 bases. From germline, CDR1 is WNHNN and CDR2 SYGVQD (reference sequence). The CDR3 runs to 16 residues. Germline trimming cut 3 bases from V and 0 bases from J; bases unmatched to any gene: 3. The CDR3 reads CASSDAGGASYNEQFF. DNA for the CDR3: TGCGCCAGCAGTGATGCGGGAGGGGCCTCCTACAATGAGCAGTTCTTC.

This rearrangement joins TRBV6-2 or TRBV6-3 to TRBJ1-1; D call uncertain. CDR1 MNHEY and CDR2 SVGEGT come from the germline V gene. V lost 2 bases, J lost 3 bases, and 7 bases lay in between. The CDR3 has 13 residues. CDR3 amino acids: CASSYPWDTEAFF. For the CDR3, the DNA is TGTGCCAGCAGTTACCCATGGGACACTGAAGCTTTCTTT.

The V gene is TRBV7-2, the J gene TRBJ1-1; no clear D. The germline CDR1 and CDR2 sequences are SGHTA and FQGNSA. This CDR3 comprises 13 residues. Trimming cost V 1 base and J 3 bases, with 6 bases left between them. CDR3 in amino acids: CASSLGLDTEAFF. In DNA form, the CDR3 reads TGTGCCAGCAGCTTAGGACTAGACACTGAAGCTTTCTTT.

The chain has TRBV29-1 and TRBJ1-5; TRBD1 might be the D (6 bases). Trimming stripped 4 bases from V and 4 bases from J, with 11 bases between. CDR3 length: 13 amino acids. Germline V lookup: CDR1 SQVTM, CDR2 ANQGSEA. CDR3 DNA sequence: TGCAGCGTTGTAGTAGGGGGAAATCAGCCCCAGCATTTT. Its protein product is CSVVVGGNQPQHF.

This rearrangement joins TRBV11-3 to TRBJ2-3; D is ambiguous. CDR1 SGHNT and CDR2 YENEEA come from the germline V gene. Trimming removed 0 bases at V and 2 bases at J, with 9 bases between. The CDR3 length is 15 residues. The CDR3 loop reads CASSLDRGFTDTQYF. CDR3 coding DNA: TGTGCCAGCAGCTTAGATCGAGGATTCACAGATACGCAGTATTTT.